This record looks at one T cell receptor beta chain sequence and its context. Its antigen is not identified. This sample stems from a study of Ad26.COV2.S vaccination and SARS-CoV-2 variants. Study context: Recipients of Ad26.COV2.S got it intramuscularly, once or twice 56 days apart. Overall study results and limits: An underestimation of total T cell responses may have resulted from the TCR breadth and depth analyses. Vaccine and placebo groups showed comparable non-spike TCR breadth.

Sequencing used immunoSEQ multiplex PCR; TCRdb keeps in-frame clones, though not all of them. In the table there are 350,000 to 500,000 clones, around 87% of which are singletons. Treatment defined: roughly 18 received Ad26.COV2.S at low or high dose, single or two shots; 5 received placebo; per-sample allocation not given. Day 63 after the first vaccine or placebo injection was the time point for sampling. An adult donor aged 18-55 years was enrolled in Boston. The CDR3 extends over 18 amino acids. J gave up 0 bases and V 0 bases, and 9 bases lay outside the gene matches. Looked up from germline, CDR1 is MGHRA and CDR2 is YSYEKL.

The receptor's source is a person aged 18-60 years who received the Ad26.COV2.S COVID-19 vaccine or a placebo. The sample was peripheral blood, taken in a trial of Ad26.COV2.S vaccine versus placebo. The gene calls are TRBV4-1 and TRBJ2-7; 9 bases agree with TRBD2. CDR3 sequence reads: CASSQDWTSDTSSYEQYF. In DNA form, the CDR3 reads TGCGCCAGCAGCCAAGATTGGACTAGCGACACGAGCTCCTACGAGCAGTACTTC.